This record looks at one T cell receptor beta chain sequence and its context. The antigen is unknown. This sample stems from a study of cytomegalovirus exposure and HLA in healthy donors. Study-wide results and caveats: Most TCR sequences were rare, but some public TCRs occurred in many donors.

The CDR3 runs 14 residues. Germline V gene sequence: CDR1 LNHNV, CDR2 YYDKDF (reference sequence). V lost 1 base, J lost 11 bases, and 9 bases stayed unmatched. PCR involved 60 Vbeta and 13 Jbeta primers. Using immunoSEQ multiplex PCR, the repertoire was profiled, and TCRdb retains in-frame clones only, with some absent. This sample has about 60,000 clones, with about 70% found just once. The chain links TRBV15 to TRBJ1-1; 8 nucleotides match TRBD1. The clonotype was recovered from a woman in her sixties in good health and CMV-seropositive. Source material: PBMCs. The chain's CDR3 is CATSRVDRAREAFF. DNA for the CDR3: TGTGCCACCAGCAGAGTGGACAGGGCACGGGAGGCTTTCTTT.